This entry describes one T cell receptor (beta chain). Its target is not known. The sample belongs to a study of response to subunit inactivated influenza vaccine. TCRdb redid the calling of the RT-PCR reads with MiXCR, one entry per CDR3 protein. The repertoire holds under 950,000 distinct CDR3 sequences, 21% seen once, with about a tenth in the top ten. CDR1 and CDR2 from the germline V gene are SQVTM and ANQGSEA. With V trimmed by 6 bases and J by 3 bases, 11 bases remained unmatched. This CDR3 is built from 15 residues. Study-wide results and limits: Authors proposed each seasonal influenza vaccination draws in few new T cells.

This sample comprised PBMCs from blood, obtained around 5 days after vaccination. This clonotype originated in a man aged 45-65 years who received an inactivated influenza vaccine. This chain connects TRBV29-1 to TRBJ2-3; 8 nucleotides agree with TRBD2. The CDR3 loop reads CSVEPEGLGTDTQYF. The DNA for the CDR3 is TGCAGCGTCGAACCCGAGGGACTAGGGACAGATACGCAGTATTTT.